The rows below give T cell receptor beta chains drawn from one sample of a study of CD8 T cells in Susac syndrome. Each CDR3 protein gets one entry after TCRdb re-called the immunoSEQ multiplex PCR reads with MiXCR. This table has around 160,000 distinct CDR3 sequences, 85% to 95% appearing once. Sequenced input: CD4+ T cells from PBMCs. The receptors derive from a human donor in good health. The CDR3 runs from the conserved cysteine through the conserved F or W. D genes are given only for firm matches. The size field is filled for only some rows; it gives once, few, many or a size class.

v_call	d_call	clone_size	j_call	cdr3_nt	cdr3_aa
TRBV30	-	-	TRBJ1-1	TGTGCCTCCTCGGGACTCACTGAAGCTTTCTTT	CASSGLTEAFF
TRBV2	-	-	TRBJ2-3	TGTGCCAGCAGTGGCGACCTGGGGAGCACAGATACGCAGTATTTT	CASSGDLGSTDTQYF
TRBV12-3/TRBV12-4	-	once	TRBJ2-7	TGTGCCAGCACCCTGACAGCGGGTGAGCAGTACTTC	CASTLTAGEQYF
TRBV14	-	-	TRBJ2-5	TGTGCCAGCAGCCACAGTTTCGGGTTAGAGACCCAGTACTTC	CASSHSFGLETQYF
TRBV6-5	-	-	TRBJ1-3	TGTGCCAGCAGTTACACCCCTGGAAACACCATATATTTT	CASSYTPGNTIYF
TRBV10-3	-	-	TRBJ2-3	TGTGCCACCAGGGAGGCTTCTAGCACAGATACGCAGTATTTT	CATREASSTDTQYF
TRBV3-1	-	-	TRBJ2-2	TGTGCCAGCAGCCACCAATCCGGGGAGCTGTTTTTT	CASSHQSGELFF
TRBV15	-	-	TRBJ1-5	TGTGCCACCAGCAGAGATCGGCCGACGCACTATCAGCCCCAGCATTTT	CATSRDRPTHYQPQHF
TRBV3-1	-	once	TRBJ1-2	TGTGCCAGCAGCCAAGATTGGGACATTTATGGCTACACCTTC	CASSQDWDIYGYTF
TRBV30	TRBD1	-	TRBJ1-4	TGTGCCTGGGGAACCGGGACAGGGGTCAGGAATGAAAAACTGTTTTTT	CAWGTGTGVRNEKLFF
TRBV25-1	-	-	TRBJ1-1	TGTGCCAGCAGTGAATATCAAGAGGCGACTGAAGCTTTCTTT	CASSEYQEATEAFF
TRBV6-6	TRBD2	-	TRBJ2-1	TGTGCCAGCAGTATTAGATCTAGCGGGGGGGCCTATGAGCAGTTCTTC	CASSIRSSGGAYEQFF
TRBV5-1	-	-	TRBJ1-1	TGCGCCAGCAGCTTGGTGTGGGGACGGTCGAACACTGAAGCTTTCTTT	CASSLVWGRSNTEAFF
TRBV7-3	TRBD2	-	TRBJ2-1	TGTGCCAGCAGCACAACTAGCGGGGGTCTCCATGAGCAGTTCTTC	CASSTTSGGLHEQFF
TRBV7-9	-	-	TRBJ1-2	TGTGCCAGCAGCTTACCAGGAGTCGGTAAGCGAGAAAACTATGGCTACACCTTC	CASSLPGVGKRENYGYTF
TRBV29-1	-	-	TRBJ1-5	TGCAGCGTTGCTGGGAGTGGCAATCAGCCCCAGCATTTT	CSVAGSGNQPQHF
TRBV19	-	-	TRBJ2-6	TGTGCCAGTAGTATACACAGTTCGTCTGGGGCCAACGTCCTGACTTTC	CASSIHSSSGANVLTF
TRBV20-1	TRBD1	-	TRBJ2-5	TGCAGTGCACCGGGACAGGGAGAGACCCAGTACTTC	CSAPGQGETQYF
TRBV2	-	-	TRBJ1-3	TGTGCCAGCACCCTGGAGGGAAGCTCTGGAAACACCATATATTTT	CASTLEGSSGNTIYF
TRBV20-1	-	-	TRBJ1-2	TGCAGTGCCCCCGACGGGCCCGAGGATGGCTACACCTTC	CSAPDGPEDGYTF
TRBV18	-	-	TRBJ2-1	TGTGCCAGCTCCTCGACCGGGACGAATGAGCAGTTCTTC	CASSSTGTNEQFF
TRBV6-6	-	-	TRBJ2-5	TGTGCCAGCAAAGCCCGGGACTCCCAGGAGACCCAGTACTTC	CASKARDSQETQYF
TRBV7-7	-	once	TRBJ2-5	TGTGCCAGCAGCGAACAGGGCAAGACCCAGTACTTC	CASSEQGKTQYF
TRBV4-1	TRBD1	-	TRBJ2-5	TGCGCCAGCAGGAGGGGGCTTTGGCAAGAGACCCAGTACTTC	CASRRGLWQETQYF
TRBV6-6	TRBD1	-	TRBJ1-1	TGTGCCAGCAGTAATTCTGACAGGGCGAGAGCTTTCTTT	CASSNSDRARAFF
TRBV20-1	TRBD1	-	TRBJ1-5	TGCAGTGCTACCGCCGTTTCTCGACAGGGGGGCGTCGGGCAGCCCCAGCATTTT	CSATAVSRQGGVGQPQHF
TRBV19	-	-	TRBJ2-1	TGTGCCAGCGGACGGCGGGACAGATACAATGAGCAGTTCTTC	CASGRRDRYNEQFF
TRBV29-1	-	-	TRBJ2-7	TGCAGCGTGAAGGGAGCCTACGAGCAGTACTTC	CSVKGAYEQYF
TRBV2	-	-	TRBJ1-6	TGTGCCAGCTCTCCTGGGGGCCCCCTCCACTTT	CASSPGGPLHF
TRBV21-1	-	-	TRBJ1-4	TGTGCCAGCAGCCAAGCCGAAGTACCGAAGTGTGGAGGAAGGGAAAAACTGTTTTTT	CASSQAEVPKCGGREKLFF
TRBV4-2	-	-	TRBJ1-4	TGTGCCAGCAGCCAAGATATGTTGAACCAACTTCATGAAAAACTGTTTTTT	CASSQDMLNQLHEKLFF
TRBV27	-	few	TRBJ2-3	TGTGCCAGCAGTTTAATGGGCACAGATACGCAGTATTTT	CASSLMGTDTQYF
TRBV7-9	-	-	TRBJ2-3	TGTGCCAGCAGACCGACGGGGGCGTATTCAGATACGCAGTATTTT	CASRPTGAYSDTQYF
TRBV20-1	-	-	TRBJ1-6	TGCAGTGCTAGACAGGGAAATTCACCCCTCCACTTT	CSARQGNSPLHF
TRBV28	TRBD1	-	TRBJ2-7	TGTGCCAGCAGCACAGGGGGCGAGTACGAGCAGTACTTC	CASSTGGEYEQYF
TRBV29-1	-	-	TRBJ1-4	TGCAGCGTTGATAGTCCTATGGAGGAAAAACTGTTTTTT	CSVDSPMEEKLFF
TRBV6-2/TRBV6-3	TRBD2	-	TRBJ2-7	TGTGCCAGCAGGCCCGGACTAGCGGGGTTAGAGCAGTACTTC	CASRPGLAGLEQYF
TRBV20-1	-	-	TRBJ1-6	TGCAGTGCTAGAGCTACGAAGGAATCACCCCTCCACTTT	CSARATKESPLHF
TRBV29-1	-	few	TRBJ1-1	TGCAGCGTTGAACGCCAGGGGAACACTGAAGCTTTCTTT	CSVERQGNTEAFF
TRBV20-1	TRBD1	-	TRBJ1-5	TGCAGTGCTAAGACAGGGGGATCTCAGCCCCAGCATTTT	CSAKTGGSQPQHF
TRBV20-1	-	-	TRBJ2-1	TGCAGTGCTAGTACGGCGAATGAGCAGTTCTTC	CSASTANEQFF
TRBV20-1	-	-	TRBJ1-1	TGCAGTGCTAGTCAGGGAGTGGGTACTGAAGCTTTCTTT	CSASQGVGTEAFF
TRBV3-1	-	-	TRBJ2-5	TGTGCCAGCAGCCCCATAAGGGCACCCCAAGAGACCCAGTACTTC	CASSPIRAPQETQYF
TRBV5-1	-	-	TRBJ1-1	TGCGCCAGCAGCTTGCGGGGGGCAGGGGCGTTTATTGTGAACACTGAAGCTTTCTTT	CASSLRGAGAFIVNTEAFF